What follows are 21 T cell receptor beta chains derived from one specimen sequenced in a study of shared clonotypes between healthy human individuals. Only in-frame clones appear in the TCRdb table, and some are missing; sequencing was by immunoSEQ multiplex PCR. The sample records about 2.4 million clones, approximately 94% being singletons. Input material: naive CD4+ T cells from PBMCs. Subset denoted: CD45RA+ positively selected. The receptors were sampled from a man aged 18 to 29 in good health. Some clones in this sample may be carry-over from other donors' samples.

The V gene is TRBV18, the J gene TRBJ1-2; 9 bases agree with TRBD1. This CDR3 spans 15 amino acids. V was pared by 2 bases and J by 3 bases, with 4 bases of the junction left unmatched. From germline, CDR1 is KGHSH and CDR2 LQKENI. CDR3 DNA: TGTGCCAGCTCACCAGGGACAGGGAGCGACTATGGCTACACCTTC. Translated: CASSPGTGSDYGYTF.

The rearrangement joins TRBV7-8 to TRBJ1-1, with unresolved D. The CDR3 length is 19 residues. Looked up from germline, CDR1 is SGHVS and CDR2 is FQNEAQ. Trimming stripped 5 bases from V and 1 base from J, with 26 bases between. CDR3 region: CASSPRGLSGFKGNTEAFF. The CDR3 DNA follows: TGTGCCAGCAGCCCACGAGGACTCTCCGGCTTTAAGGGGAACACTGAAGCTTTCTTT.

This clone was recorded only once. V usage is TRBV18 and J usage is TRBJ1-3; D is undetermined. The CDR3 sequence is 17 residues long. V was clipped by 3 bases and J by 0 bases, with 15 bases between them. The germline V gene encodes CDR1 KGHSH and CDR2 LQKENI. The CDR3 reads CASSPLRAQISGNTIYF. CDR3 DNA: TGTGCCAGCTCACCCCTCCGCGCTCAAATCTCTGGAAACACCATATATTTT.

This clone was observed a handful of times. V is TRBV18 and J is TRBJ2-7; D possibly corresponds to TRBD2 (5 bases). The germline gives CDR1 KGHSH, CDR2 LQKENI. V lost 3 bases, J lost 5 bases, and 11 bases lay in between. The CDR3 is 13 residues long. CDR3: CASSPAREHEQYF. The DNA for the CDR3 is TGTGCCAGCTCACCTGCAAGGGAGCACGAGCAGTACTTC.

Only one count was recorded for this clone. The V and J genes are TRBV5-1 and TRBJ2-7; TRBD1 agrees at 7 bases. The CDR3 extends over 14 amino acids. Germline V lookup: CDR1 SGHRS, CDR2 YFSETQ. The ends lost 3 bases at V and 4 bases at J; junction bases unmatched: 7. CDR3 protein: CASSWAGGLYEQYF. The CDR3 DNA reads as TGCGCCAGCAGCTGGGCAGGGGGTTTATACGAGCAGTACTTC.

This chain joins TRBV27 and TRBJ2-7; 10 bases fit TRBD1. CDR3 length equals 15 residues. From germline, CDR1 is MNHEY and CDR2 SMNVEV (reference sequence). V gave up 3 bases and J gave up 1 base; unmatched junction bases: 3. The DNA for the CDR3 is TGTGCCAGCAGTTTCCGGGACAGGGGATCCTACGAGCAGTACTTC. Translating it yields CASSFRDRGSYEQYF.

The chain carries TRBV7-2 and TRBJ2-7, with a possible D match to TRBD1 (7 bases). Trimming left V 5 bases short and J 7 bases short, with 18 bases between. The length of the CDR3 is 14 residues. Germline V CDR1 and CDR2: SGHTA, FQGNSA. The CDR3 DNA is TGTGCCAGCAGCGCATCGGGACAGAGCGGGGAGCAGTACTTC. Amino acid sequence: CASSASGQSGEQYF.

The V gene is TRBV27, the J gene TRBJ2-2, with 8 bases matching TRBD2. This CDR3 is 17 amino acids long. CDR1 MNHEY and CDR2 SMNVEV come from the germline V gene (reference sequence). V trimming: 3 bases; J trimming: 3 bases; junction bases outside the gene matches: 9. The CDR3 nucleotides read TGTGCCAGCAGTTTTGCTGTCCGGGGGGGTTACACCGGGGAGCTGTTTTTT. Protein product: CASSFAVRGGYTGELFF.

This clone was counted once. This rearrangement joins TRBV6-1 to TRBJ2-5; TRBD1 might be the D (6 bases). The CDR3 contains 14 residues. The V gene lost 6 bases and the J gene lost 2 bases, with 13 bases spanning the gap. In germline, CDR1 is MNHNS, CDR2 SASEGT. Here the CDR3 DNA reads TGTGCCAGCAGCCACGGACAGATTCAAGAGACCCAGTACTTC. It encodes CASSHGQIQETQYF.

The chain joins TRBV7-3 to TRBJ1-3; D is unclear. The germline V gene encodes CDR1 SGHTA and CDR2 FQGTGA. The V end was cut by 5 bases, the J end by 1 base, with 15 bases between. CDR3 length: 16 amino acids. In DNA, the CDR3 is TGTGCCAGCAGCCCTAACCCCCTCGGGTCTGGAAACACCATATATTTT. Translating gives CASSPNPLGSGNTIYF.

This clone was detected a few times. This same CDR3 is encoded by further DNA sequences in the sample. This rearrangement joins TRBV5-1 to TRBJ1-5; a possible D gene is TRBD1 (5 bases). The CDR3 spans 14 residues. The germline V and J ends were trimmed by 0 bases and 2 bases, with 6 bases remaining between them. CDR1 SGHRS and CDR2 YFSETQ come from the germline V gene. CDR3 bases: TGCGCCAGCAGCTTGGAAGGGGGCAATCAGCCCCAGCATTTT. Encoded protein: CASSLEGGNQPQHF.

The rearrangement joins TRBV6-4 to TRBJ2-1; no definite D call. CDR3 length equals 14 residues. In germline, CDR1 is MRHNA, CDR2 SNTAGT. The V and J ends lost 0 bases and 9 bases respectively, with 12 bases between them. The CDR3 region has the DNA TGTGCCAGCAGTGACTCGTCCAGATCGGGTGAGCAGTTCTTC. This codes for CASSDSSRSGEQFF.

J is TRBJ1-2 and V is TRBV28; tentatively, D is TRBD1 (5 bases). Between the trimmed V and J ends, which lost 6 bases and 3 bases, there was a span of 20 bases. The length of the CDR3 is 16 residues. Germline V lookup: CDR1 MDHEN, CDR2 SYDVKM. The CDR3 DNA follows: TGTGCCAGCAGCTCTAAGGGGACGGACGGGGACTATGGCTACACCTTC. As protein: CASSSKGTDGDYGYTF.

On this clone itself: Other nucleotide sequences from this sample produce the same CDR3. CDR3 protein: CASRGGGNTGELFF. CDR3 DNA: TGTGCCAGCAGAGGAGGGGGAAACACCGGGGAGCTGTTTTTT. The chain is built from TRBV28 and TRBJ2-2, with D possibly being TRBD1 or TRBD2 (6 bases each). This CDR3 is built from 14 residues. Germline values: CDR1 MDHEN, CDR2 SYDVKM. The V end lost 6 bases, the J end lost 2 bases, and 10 bases lay between the germline ends.

The J gene is TRBJ2-7, the V gene TRBV27, with 7 bases identical to TRBD1. J lost 2 bases, V lost 3 bases, and 4 bases had no gene match. The CDR3 runs 14 residues. Germline values: CDR1 MNHEY, CDR2 SMNVEV (reference sequence). The DNA for the CDR3 is TGTGCCAGCAGTTTTTACAGGGGAACCTACGAGCAGTACTTC. It is translated as CASSFYRGTYEQYF.

The chain couples TRBV4-2 to TRBJ2-5; possibly TRBD2 for D (5 bases). V lost 6 bases and J lost 3, with 14 bases in between. Germline V gene lookup returns CDR1 LGHNA and CDR2 YNFKEQ. This CDR3 has 14 amino acids. The CDR3 protein is CASSHGNNEETQYF. DNA for the CDR3: TGTGCCAGCAGTCACGGGAATAATGAAGAGACCCAGTACTTC.

The genes are TRBV7-9 and TRBJ2-7; the D gene could be TRBD1 or TRBD2 (5 bases each). The CDR3 runs 11 residues. Germline V CDR1 and CDR2: SEHNR, FQNEAQ (reference sequence). The V and J ends lost 5 bases and 9 bases respectively, with 11 bases between them. CDR3 DNA sequence: TGTGCCAGCAGCCCAAAGGGACGGCAGTACTTC. It is translated as CASSPKGRQYF.

This clone was found once. The chain links TRBV12-5 to TRBJ2-1, with D maybe TRBD2 (5 bases). The germline V and J ends were trimmed by 6 bases and 7 bases, with 16 bases remaining between them. This CDR3 comprises 14 residues. Germline-derived CDR1 and CDR2 are LGHNT and FRNRAP. CDR3 in amino acids: CASGPEVPGNEQFF. The CDR3 DNA reads as TGTGCTAGTGGGCCGGAGGTTCCGGGGAATGAGCAGTTCTTC.

The V gene is TRBV29-1, the J gene TRBJ1-1, with D possibly matching TRBD1 (5 bases). The germline V gene has CDR1 SQVTM and CDR2 ANQGSEA. This CDR3 has 15 residues. Between the trimmed V and J ends, which lost 4 bases and 5 bases, there was a span of 20 bases. In DNA, the CDR3 is TGCAGCGTTGGTTATAGGGGCCTAATGGGTACTGAAGCTTTCTTT. Encoded protein: CSVGYRGLMGTEAFF. Based on the CDR3 plus reference TRBV29-1 and TRBJ1-1, the full variable domain is SAVISQKPSRDICQRGTSLTIQCQVDSQVTMMFWYRQQPGQSLTLIATANQGSEATYESGFVIDKFPISRPNLTFSTLTVSNMSPEDSSIYLCSVGYRGLMGTEAFFGQGTRLTVV.

The rearrangement joins TRBV9 to TRBJ1-6, with D possibly matching TRBD1 (6 bases). This CDR3 region has 15 residues. CDR1 SGDLS and CDR2 YYNGEE come from the germline V gene. V was trimmed by 5 bases and J by 9 bases, leaving 18 bases between them. The CDR3 here is CASSDVQGNPSPLHF. In DNA form, the CDR3 reads TGTGCCAGCAGTGACGTACAGGGTAATCCTTCACCCCTCCACTTT.

This chain connects TRBV28 to TRBJ1-4; a possible D gene is TRBD1 (6 bases). This CDR3 is built from 14 residues. CDR1 is MDHEN and CDR2 is SYDVKM in the germline V gene. Trimming took off 2 bases at V and 8 bases at J, with 12 bases between the two ends. The DNA for the CDR3 is TGTGCCAGCAGTTTAAGGGGGGCGGGGGAAAAACTGTTTTTT. This sequence encodes CASSLRGAGEKLFF.